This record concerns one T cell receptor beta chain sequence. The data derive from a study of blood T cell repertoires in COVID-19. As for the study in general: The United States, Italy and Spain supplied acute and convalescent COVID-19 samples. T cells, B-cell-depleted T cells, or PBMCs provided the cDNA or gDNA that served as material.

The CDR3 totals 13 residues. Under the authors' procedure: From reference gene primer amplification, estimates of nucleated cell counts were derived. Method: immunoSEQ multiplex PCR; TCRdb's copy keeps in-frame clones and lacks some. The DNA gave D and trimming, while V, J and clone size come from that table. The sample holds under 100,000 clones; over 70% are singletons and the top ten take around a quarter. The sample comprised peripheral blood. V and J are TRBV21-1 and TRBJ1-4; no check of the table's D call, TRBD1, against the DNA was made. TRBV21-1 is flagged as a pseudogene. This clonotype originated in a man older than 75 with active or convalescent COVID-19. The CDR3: CASSRQGREKLFF. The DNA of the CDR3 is TGTGCCAGCAGCAGACAGGGAAGGGAAAAACTGTTTTTT.